These 32 T cell receptor beta chains were all obtained from the same sample, sequenced in a study of blood T cell repertoires in COVID-19. Profiled with immunoSEQ multiplex PCR; TCRdb holds only in-frame clones, not every one. The data hold approximately 98,000 clones, with about 86% observed a single time. Sequencing was performed on peripheral blood. All receptors derive from a man aged 55 to 69 with acute or convalescent COVID-19.

CDR3 amino acids: CASRNAGGYEQYV. The CDR3 bases are TGTGCCAGCAGGAACGCCGGGGGATACGAGCAGTACGTC. V gene TRBV6-6 combines with J gene TRBJ2-7; D might be TRBD2 (6 bases). This CDR3 region has 13 residues. The V end lost 6 bases, the J end lost 4 bases, and 13 bases lay between the germline ends. Germline values: CDR1 MNHNY, CDR2 SVGAGI (reference sequence).

There are a few counts of this clone. The chain recombines TRBV9 with TRBJ2-7, with TRBD1 matching 7 bases. V shed 2 bases, J shed 4 bases, and the junction held 6 bases outside the gene matches. Germline V CDR1 and CDR2: SGDLS, YYNGEE. CDR3 length: 14 residues. Written as DNA, the CDR3 is TGTGCCAGCAGCGTCGGGACAGACGTATACGAGCAGTACTTC. This sequence encodes CASSVGTDVYEQYF.

The chain employs TRBV14 and TRBJ2-5; 8 bases align to TRBD1. J was trimmed by 0 bases and V by 4 bases; bases with no gene match: 7. The CDR3 contains 16 residues. CDR1 is SGHDN and CDR2 is FVKESK in the germline V gene. The chain's CDR3 is CASSLTGGMDQETQYF. The CDR3 nucleotides are TGTGCCAGCAGCCTCACAGGGGGTATGGACCAAGAGACCCAGTACTTC.

This clone was found once. J is TRBJ1-2 and V is TRBV20-1; no reliable D call. The germline CDR1 and CDR2 sequences are DFQATT and SNEGSKA (reference sequence). This CDR3 region has 10 residues. The germline V and J ends were trimmed by 4 bases and 3 bases, with 3 bases remaining between them. CDR3 nucleotide sequence: TGCAGTGCTACCTACTATGGCTACACCTTC. Its protein is CSATYYGYTF.

The chain employs TRBV15 and TRBJ1-6; no clear D gene. V was pared by 5 bases and J by 7 bases, with 9 bases between. CDR1 is LNHNV, CDR2 YYDKDF, per germline (reference sequence). This CDR3 contains 13 residues. The CDR3 region is CATSLEDNSPLHF. CDR3 DNA sequence: TGTGCCACCAGCTTGGAGGACAATTCACCCCTCCACTTT.

V usage is TRBV11-3 and J usage is TRBJ1-1; D gene uncertain. The V and J ends lost 2 bases and 1 base respectively, with 8 bases between them. Germline CDR1 is SGHNT and CDR2 is YENEEA. The CDR3 covers 14 residues. The CDR3 nucleotides read TGTGCCAGCAGCTTATCACCGGGGAACACTGAAGCTTTCTTT. This translates into CASSLSPGNTEAFF.

The chain links TRBV5-1 to TRBJ2-5, with unresolved D. In germline, CDR1 is SGHRS, CDR2 YFSETQ. The CDR3 contains 13 residues. The V end was cut by 0 bases, the J end by 3 bases, with 6 bases between. The CDR3 coding sequence is TGCGCCAGCAGCTTGGTCCCAAAAGAGACCCAGTACTTC. Translated, it gives CASSLVPKETQYF.

V usage is TRBV19 and J usage is TRBJ2-2, with 8 positions matching TRBD1. J was trimmed by 3 bases and V by 5 bases; bases with no gene match: 5. CDR1 is LNHDA, CDR2 SQIVND, per germline (reference sequence). The CDR3 sequence is 15 residues long. The CDR3 DNA follows: TGTGCCAGTAGTCTTGGGACAGGATACACCGGGGAGCTGTTTTTT. It yields the protein CASSLGTGYTGELFF.

V is TRBV7-3 and J is TRBJ1-1, with 10 bases matching TRBD1. The J segment lost 7 bases and the V segment lost 5 bases, leaving 4 bases of the junction unmatched. This CDR3 contains 13 residues. Germline values: CDR1 SGHTA, CDR2 FQGTGA. The CDR3 nucleotides are TGTGCCAGCAGCGACAGGGGGCTAAGTGAAGCTTTCTTT. This sequence encodes CASSDRGLSEAFF.

The chain combines TRBV15 with TRBJ1-1; tentatively, D is TRBD1 (6 bases). The V and J ends lost 3 bases and 3 bases respectively, with 11 bases between them. CDR1 LNHNV and CDR2 YYDKDF come from the germline V gene (reference sequence). This CDR3 region has 14 residues. CDR3 coding DNA: TGTGCCACCAGCAGTCAGGGGTATTACACTGAAGCTTTCTTT. Amino acid sequence: CATSSQGYYTEAFF.

CDR3 residues: CASAGSTDTQYF. CDR3 in DNA: TGTGCCAGCGCCGGTAGCACAGATACGCAGTATTTT. The rearrangement links TRBV18 to TRBJ2-3; D is ambiguous. The length of the CDR3 is 12 residues. The germline gives CDR1 KGHSH, CDR2 LQKENI. V was pared by 8 bases and J by 0 bases, with 6 bases between.

This clone was counted only a few times. The gene calls are TRBV7-2 and TRBJ1-2; no reliable D call. CDR3 length: 14 amino acids. From germline, CDR1 is SGHTA and CDR2 FQGNSA. V was pared by 5 bases and J by 0 bases, with 10 bases between. CDR3 coding DNA: TGTGCCAGCAGCCGCAGGATAACTAACTATGGCTACACCTTC. This sequence encodes CASSRRITNYGYTF. Using reference TRBV7-2 and TRBJ1-2 for the parts outside the CDR3, the full variable domain is GAGVSQSPSNKVTEKGKDVELRCDPISGHTALYWYRQSLGQGLEFLIYFQGNSAPDKSGLPSDRFSAERTGGSVSTLTIQRTQQEDSAVYLCASSRRITNYGYTFGSGTRLTVV.

The rearrangement uses TRBV9 and TRBJ2-2, with 9 bases identical to TRBD2. This CDR3 region has 13 residues. CDR1 and CDR2 from the germline V gene are SGDLS and YYNGEE. The ends lost 1 base at V and 8 bases at J; junction bases unmatched: 0. CDR3 DNA sequence: TGTGCCAGCAGCGTAAGCGGGAGGGGGGAGCTGTTTTTT. Residues: CASSVSGRGELFF. Complete variable domain (other parts from reference TRBV9 and TRBJ2-2): DSGVTQTPKHLITATGQRVTLRCSPRSGDLSVYWYQQSLDQGLQFLIQYYNGEERAKGNILERFSAQQFPDLHSELNLSSLELGDSALYFCASSVSGRGELFFGEGSRLTVL.

The genes are TRBV30 and TRBJ1-2, with 7 bases lining up with TRBD1. Germline V CDR1 and CDR2: GTSNPN, SVGIG (reference sequence). The CDR3 is 14 residues long. V was pared by 4 bases and J by 5 bases, with 10 bases of the junction left unmatched. The CDR3 DNA follows: TGTGCCTGGAAGATGTGGGACAGCACGTATGGCTACACCTTC. This encodes CAWKMWDSTYGYTF. Full variable domain (missing parts from reference TRBV30 and TRBJ1-2): SQTIHQWPATLVQPVGSPLSLECTVEGTSNPNLYWYRQAAGRGLQLLFYSVGIGQISSEVPQNLSASRPQDRQFILSSKKLLLSDSGFYLCAWKMWDSTYGYTFGSGTRLTVV.

The chain combines TRBV7-6 with TRBJ1-5; weak D call: TRBD1 (5 bases). Germline assignment: CDR1 SGHVS and CDR2 FNYEAQ. The CDR3 sequence is 15 residues long. V was shortened by 0 bases and J by 4 bases, with 10 bases between the two germline ends. CDR3 loop: CASSLAAGRNQPQHF. CDR3 sequence (DNA): TGTGCCAGCAGCTTAGCGGCAGGGAGGAATCAGCCCCAGCATTTT.

To note about this clone: Compared with germline, one end of the junction differs, possibly owing to a read error. The rearrangement links TRBV7-7 to TRBJ2-1, with a possible D match to TRBD2 (7 bases). This CDR3 has 15 amino acids. The germline V gene encodes CDR1 SSHAT and CDR2 FNYEAQ (reference sequence). The CDR3 is CASSLFGGPRNEQFF. In nucleotides, the CDR3 is TGTGCTAGCAGCTTATTCGGGGGGCCTAGGAATGAGCAGTTCTTC.

The chain carries TRBV28 and TRBJ1-2, with unresolved D. Trimming cost V 4 bases and J 8 bases, with 8 bases left between them. The CDR3 is 11 amino acids. CDR1 is MDHEN, CDR2 SYDVKM, per germline. The CDR3 region is CASSSSSGYTF. DNA for the CDR3: TGTGCCAGCAGTTCCTCGTCGGGCTACACCTTC.

The chain links TRBV18 to TRBJ2-1; tentative D call: TRBD2 (5 bases). This CDR3 has 15 residues. Germline CDR1 and CDR2: KGHSH and LQKENI. Trimming pared 2 bases from V and 0 bases from J, leaving 8 bases between. This CDR3 reads CASSPIGSSYNEQFF. The CDR3, as DNA: TGTGCCAGCTCACCAATTGGGAGCTCCTACAATGAGCAGTTCTTC.

The J gene is TRBJ2-7, the V gene TRBV4-1; 8 bases match TRBD1. The CDR3 consists of 15 residues. Germline V gene data show CDR1 as MGHRA and CDR2 as YSYEKL. J gave up 5 bases and V 0 bases, and 6 bases lay outside the gene matches. The CDR3 DNA follows: TGCGCCAGCAGCCAAGAAAACGGACAGGGAGACGAGCAGTACTTC. This translates into CASSQENGQGDEQYF.

V usage is TRBV27 and J usage is TRBJ1-2; no definite D call. V gave up 5 bases and J gave up 11 bases, with 18 bases separating them. This CDR3 comprises 13 residues. The V gene's germline CDR1 is MNHEY and CDR2 SMNVEV (reference sequence). The CDR3 loop reads CASSLDRTMAYTF. CDR3 DNA sequence: TGTGCCAGCAGTCTAGACCGTACTATGGCTTACACCTTC.

V is TRBV6-1 and J is TRBJ2-3, with 11 bases lining up with TRBD2. There are 18 residues in the CDR3. Per the germline V gene, CDR1 is MNHNS and CDR2 is SASEGT. V dropped 0 bases and J dropped 2; count of bases not matched to a gene: 7. CDR3 DNA sequence: TGTGCCAGCAGTGAAGCGCTTCCTAGCGGGGGGATCACAGATACGCAGTATTTT. This translates into CASSEALPSGGITDTQYF.

This clone has only one observation. This chain links TRBV2 with TRBJ1-2, with TRBD1 matching 9 bases. Germline values: CDR1 SNHLY, CDR2 FYNNEI. The CDR3 is 14 amino acids. J gave up 4 bases and V 6 bases, and 6 bases lay outside the gene matches. CDR3 in DNA: TGTGCCAGCAGCGGGACAGGGTCCGTCTATGGCTACACCTTC. Protein sequence: CASSGTGSVYGYTF.

This clone appeared a single time. This chain uses TRBV7-2 with TRBJ1-1; D not certain. V was pared by 2 bases and J by 11 bases, with 12 bases between. Germline CDR1 and CDR2: SGHTA and FQGNSA. The length of the CDR3 is 12 residues. The CDR3 loop reads CASSLIGMSAFF. The CDR3 nucleotides read TGTGCCAGCAGCTTAATCGGGATGAGCGCTTTCTTT.

The chain uses TRBV5-1 and TRBJ1-1; maybe TRBD1 (6 bases). Trimming left V 9 bases short and J 4 bases short, with 22 bases between. The CDR3 has 15 residues. The germline V gene encodes CDR1 SGHRS and CDR2 YFSETQ. CDR3 residues: CATRPMGASGTEAFF. As DNA, the CDR3 is TGCGCCACCAGGCCGATGGGGGCGTCGGGCACTGAAGCTTTCTTT.

The J gene is TRBJ2-7, the V gene TRBV6-5; 7 nucleotides align to TRBD1. This CDR3 is 15 amino acids long. CDR1 and CDR2 from the germline V gene are MNHEY and SVGAGI. J gave up 6 bases and V 6 bases, and 14 bases lay outside the gene matches. The CDR3 sequence: CASSDHRQGVSEQYV. In nucleotides, the CDR3 is TGTGCCAGCAGCGACCATCGACAGGGAGTATCCGAGCAGTACGTC.

The genes are TRBV13 and TRBJ2-7; possible D gene TRBD1, 6 bases. Trimming shortened V by 5 bases and J by 2 bases, and 10 bases separated the two germline ends. CDR1 is PRHDT, CDR2 FYEKMQ, per germline (reference sequence). The CDR3 sequence is 13 residues long. CDR3 protein: CASSPGTTYEQYF. The CDR3 DNA follows: TGTGCCAGCAGCCCCGGGACAACCTACGAGCAGTACTTC.

This clone was detected only a few times. The chain is built from TRBV5-1 and TRBJ2-1; TRBD1 is a possible D gene (5 bases). The ends were cut back, 2 bases at V and 7 bases at J, with 16 bases in the middle. Germline values: CDR1 SGHRS, CDR2 YFSETQ. The CDR3 spans 15 residues. The CDR3 is CASSFSLQGANEQFF. DNA for the CDR3: TGCGCCAGCAGCTTTTCCCTTCAAGGGGCTAATGAGCAGTTCTTC.

This clone was observed a handful of times. The rearrangement uses TRBV28 and TRBJ1-1; TRBD1 aligns across 7 bases. Trimming took 2 bases from V and 0 from J; bases not matched to a gene: 9. CDR1 and CDR2 from the germline V gene are MDHEN and SYDVKM. There are 17 residues in the CDR3. CDR3 in amino acids: CASSLETGVPMNTEAFF. The CDR3 nucleotides read TGTGCCAGCAGTTTAGAAACAGGGGTCCCCATGAACACTGAAGCTTTCTTT.

This chain links TRBV7-2 with TRBJ2-7; 9 bases map to TRBD1. This CDR3 region has 18 residues. Losses at the gene ends were 1 base for V and 0 bases for J; bases not matched to a gene: 10. Germline V gives CDR1 SGHTA, CDR2 FQGNSA. The CDR3 bases are TGTGCCAGCAGCTTAGATCAGTGGTGGGACAGGGCCTCCTACGAGCAGTACTTC. Amino acids: CASSLDQWWDRASYEQYF.

The chain recombines TRBV7-2 with TRBJ1-2, with D possibly being TRBD1 (5 bases). The ends were cut back, 3 bases at V and 3 bases at J, with 14 bases in the middle. The CDR3 runs to 15 residues. Per germline, CDR1 SGHTA and CDR2 FQGNSA. The CDR3 region is CASSFFGDYYYGYTF. The CDR3 bases are TGTGCCAGCAGCTTCTTCGGGGACTACTACTATGGCTACACCTTC.

The chain couples TRBV3-1 (or the pseudogene TRBV3-2) to TRBJ2-3, with D perhaps matching TRBD2 (5 bases). Per germline, CDR1 LGHDT and CDR2 YNNKEL (reference sequence). Trimming left V 1 base short and J 2 bases short, with 10 bases between. CDR3 length: 15 residues. CDR3 DNA: TGTGCCAGCAGCCAAGTAACGGGGAACACAGATACGCAGTATTTT. Protein: CASSQVTGNTDTQYF.

This clone has a handful of counts. This rearrangement joins TRBV5-1 to TRBJ1-1; TRBD1 matches at 8 bases. The CDR3 has 15 amino acids. The germline CDR1 and CDR2 sequences are SGHRS and YFSETQ. V shed 2 bases, J shed 6 bases, and the junction held 9 bases outside the gene matches. CDR3 DNA: TGCGCCAGCAGCTTCGGGCAGGGGGCGTCGTCTGAAGCTTTCTTT. Translation gives CASSFGQGASSEAFF.